Listed below are T cell receptor beta chains from one sample, sequenced in a study of radiation and T cells in renal cell carcinoma. Produced via immunoSEQ multiplex PCR; TCRdb's table is partial and in-frame only. This table has over 90,000 clones, 65% to 90% appearing once. Sequences were derived from blood, sampled from a patient whose treatment included radiotherapy and nephrectomy. These receptors all come from a man aged 55 to 70 with renal cell carcinoma. Each CDR3 is given with its conserved first and last residue. Fields, in order: J gene, V gene, D gene, clone size, CDR3 protein, CDR3 DNA. The D gene is left open where the match is weak. Not every row has a clone size; where given, it reads once, few, many or a size class.

J: TRBJ2-2; V: TRBV29-1; D: TRBD1; size: once; CDR3: CSVEGTGGESTGELFF; DNA: TGCAGCGTTGAAGGGACAGGGGGCGAGTCAACCGGGGAGCTGTTTTTT
J: TRBJ2-1; V: TRBV27; D: TRBD2; size: .; CDR3: CASSFGTSGYNEQFF; DNA: TGTGCCAGCAGTTTCGGGACTAGCGGATACAATGAGCAGTTCTTC
J: TRBJ2-2; V: TRBV5-1; D: .; size: .; CDR3: CASSPTGMNTGELFF; DNA: TGCGCCAGCAGCCCTACAGGGATGAACACCGGGGAGCTGTTTTTT
J: TRBJ1-1; V: TRBV10-3; D: TRBD1; size: .; CDR3: CAISADRGTEAFF; DNA: TGTGCCATCAGTGCGGACAGGGGCACTGAAGCTTTCTTT
J: TRBJ1-4; V: TRBV29-1; D: .; size: .; CDR3: CSVRLRRAANEKLFF; DNA: TGCAGCGTTCGATTGCGTCGTGCGGCTAATGAAAAACTGTTTTTT
J: TRBJ1-4; V: TRBV4-2; D: .; size: .; CDR3: CASHRARGEKLFF; DNA: TGTGCCAGCCACCGGGCCCGCGGGGAAAAACTGTTTTTT
J: TRBJ2-3; V: TRBV29-1; D: .; size: .; CDR3: CSVEGWTDTQYF; DNA: TGCAGCGTTGAAGGGTGGACAGATACGCAGTATTTT
J: TRBJ2-7; V: TRBV6-1; D: .; size: once; CDR3: CASSEAYWDTYEQYF; DNA: TGTGCCAGCAGTGAAGCTTATTGGGACACCTACGAGCAGTACTTC
J: TRBJ2-4; V: TRBV6-1; D: .; size: .; CDR3: CASSDTSPPSPQYF; DNA: TGTGCCAGCAGTGACACCTCCCCGCCCTCCCCTCAGTACTTC
J: TRBJ1-1; V: TRBV7-9; D: TRBD1; size: .; CDR3: CASSFLRGPQGNTEAFF; DNA: TGTGCCAGCAGCTTTTTAAGGGGGCCACAGGGGAACACTGAAGCTTTCTTT
J: TRBJ2-1; V: TRBV6-1; D: .; size: .; CDR3: CASSEGQGPYSYNEQFF; DNA: TGTGCCAGCAGTGAGGGTCAGGGCCCCTACTCCTACAATGAGCAGTTCTTC